This TCR beta chain was sequenced in a study of cytomegalovirus exposure and HLA in healthy donors (dated by TCRdb to about 2017). Some background on the complete study: An earlier analysis of roughly 570 of the donors reported 276 Gb of sequence data and about 120 million unique TCR beta sequences obtained from about 180 million T cells. To predict cytomegalovirus infection status, the study combined high-throughput TCR immunosequencing, statistical association of individual TCRs with disease status, and machine learning. Using immunosequencing, the study profiled T cell repertoires from 550 to 750 subjects and related those repertoires to cytomegalovirus serostatus. To study patterns of TCR occurrence, a later analysis re-analyzed previously published TCR beta repertoires from around 700 donors and added high-resolution HLA genotyping. The study aimed to test whether cataloging public T cell receptors could reveal signatures of past pathogen exposure. The number of typed donors differed by locus: roughly 620-630 for A, B, C, DRB1 and DQB1; some 500 for DQA1; approximately 610 for DPA1; and some 470 for DPB1. An early release that covered fewer than 800 HLA-typed donors contained 300 to 350 gigabases of sequencing data and 65 million to 100 million unique TCR sequences. On average, approximately 250,000 unique TCR beta nucleotide sequences were sequenced per donor among some 420 genotyped donors of the cohort, with roughly 20% of those sequences being non-productive. To decide whether each TCR beta V gene segment behaved as functional or pseudogenic, an earlier analysis of several hundred of the donors relied on high-throughput TCR beta sequencing. All discovery cohort repertoires had been generated using a single sequencing platform. Class I and class II HLA loci were covered by the typing at four-digit resolution. Along with the roughly 670-subject first cohort, a separate validation cohort of over 90 different subjects was used. About five DR-DQ haplotypes were handled as single units for association and clustering because linkage in the cohort was strong. Rather than using new phenotypic data, the later analysis identified candidate immune exposures from TCR beta sequences and from how often those sequences occurred across donors. In a later genetic analysis, genome-wide SNP genotypes for about 65% of the roughly 670 donors were used, and that subset was treated as a discovery cohort. Alongside the repertoire data, information on donor age, sex, ethnicity and CMV serostatus was compiled. The genetic ancestry cluster associated with self-reported Caucasian donors included 70% to 85% of the roughly 400 genotyped donors.

Libraries were prepared through the immunoSEQ multiplex PCR assay. For the multiplex PCR, a mixture combining 60 forward primers for TCR Vbeta segments and 13 reverse primers for TCR Jbeta segments was used. The CDR3 region of rearranged TCR beta genes was amplified from genomic DNA with a multiplex PCR assay. On the Illumina HiSeq System, the amplified TCR beta libraries were sequenced as 87-base-pair reads. On the study's bioinformatics: A later analysis counted approximately 76 million unique TCR beta chains across the 666 repertoires, and roughly 9.9 million of these chains were shared by at least two donors. Raw reads were error-corrected and collapsed into unique sequences by a nearest-neighbor algorithm in which closely related sequences were merged to remove PCR and sequencing errors. Alignment of CDR3 sequences to IMGT reference sequences was used to assign V, D and J gene segments. For a sequence to be retained, a match of at least six nucleotides was required to both a V gene segment and a J gene segment. Rearrangements were classified as productive when the CDR3 lacked stop codons and remained in frame with V and J, and all other rearrangements were classified as non-productive. Following IMGT convention, CDR3 was defined as the stretch from the second conserved V-encoded cysteine up to the conserved J-encoded phenylalanine. The earlier analysis of about 560 of the donors excluded any sequence lacking an unambiguous match to a single V gene segment. An earlier analysis of 587 of the donors classified V segments as functional when productive rearrangements were above 56.7% and as segregating when the standard deviation between donors was above 5%. To diagnose cytomegalovirus status from the catalog of TCR beta chain sequences, a statistical classification framework was built. In a later analysis, V and J genes were assigned by comparing TCR nucleotide sequences against IMGT/GENE-DB human TR gene sequences. The TCRdist pipeline was used in a later analysis to assign CDR3 sequences and most-parsimonious VDJ recombination scenarios. In a later analysis, each TCR beta chain was defined by its CDR3 amino acid sequence together with its V-gene family, and reads lacking a unique V-gene family were excluded. To address suspected cross-contamination and a sequencing artifact, a later analysis removed roughly 580 highly shared, low-generation-probability nucleotide sequences. In a later analysis, a clonal expansion index was calculated for each public chain from normalized within-repertoire ranks of inferred template counts. In a later analysis, generation probabilities were computed with a VDJ recombination model fitted to out-of-frame rearrangements, and the resulting probabilities were checked against IGoR. In a later analysis, hypergeometric tests were used to score TCR-TCR, TCR-HLA and TCR-CMV co-occurrence, with a repertoire-size bias correction applied to TCR pairs. In a later analysis, false discovery rates were estimated by permuting HLA or CMV assignments 20 times. A later analysis grouped co-occurring TCRs with DBSCAN, adding TCRdist sequence similarity when clustering within HLA-allele-positive subsets. Repertoires with fewer than 30,000 or more than 120,000 public chains, plus five repertoires with anomalous nucleotide sharing, were excluded from co-occurrence clustering. Not all clones reach the TCRdb copy of this immuneACCESS table, which keeps in-frame sequences only. Checked studies attribute under half of the gap to unresolved V genes and leave the rest unexplained. V and J calls and clone size are as listed in that table; D and trimming were resolved from the DNA. Counted in this sample were roughly 200,000 clones; 75% to 90% of them appeared once. 0.95% to 1.1% of the sample lies in the top ten.

The cohort was made up of several hundred healthy bone marrow donors. At the time of sampling, every cohort member was nominally healthy, though immune exposures that went unrecorded were likely present. The donor tested CMV seronegative and was one of the 352 seronegative cohort members. A peripheral blood sample was collected from each donor, and TCR beta sequencing was performed on peripheral blood mononuclear cells. Genomic DNA was extracted from the blood cell samples with the Qiagen DNeasy Blood Extraction Kit. Results the study describes overall, beyond this receptor: Several of the top co-occurrence clusters appeared to be linked to parvovirus B19, influenza, CMV and Epstein-Barr virus, according to a later analysis. Most TCR sequences were observed very rarely across donors, whereas some public TCRs were present in many individuals. According to a later analysis, most CMV-associated TCR beta chains appeared to be HLA-restricted, and the HLA associations seemed to be driven largely by CMV exposure. A later analysis found that TCR association rates varied across HLA loci, with DRB1 alleles showing the most associated TCRs and HLA-C alleles the fewest. A total of roughly 160 TCR beta chains were listed by the study as associated with cytomegalovirus. Three of the identified cytomegalovirus-associated TCR beta chains were confirmed in vitro to be specific for cytomegalovirus antigens. Correlated functional status among segregating V segments might be attributable to linkage disequilibrium, but an unknown experimental factor could not be ruled out. For the cohort, immune exposure information was limited to CMV serostatus. Broadly in line with IMGT annotations, most TCR beta V segments showed up in productive rearrangements about 87% or about 30% of the time in an earlier analysis of approximately 600 of the donors. Because HLA typing was missing for some donors at each locus, association tests included only the typed subset. According to the authors, the approach could potentially be generalized to other disease states and immunological phenotypes. Compared with the approximately 710-donor mean, donors in an Asian-associated ancestry cluster had fewer N-insertions in productive TCRs, according to a later genetic analysis. Assigning TCR associations to individual alleles was difficult when HLA alleles, especially DR and DQ, strongly co-occurred. In a later analysis, HLA-associated TCR beta chains showed more clonal expansion and lower generation probabilities than non-associated chains that were equally common. Sequencing depth was assumed to be roughly uniform across donors in the presence/absence analyses, though that assumption may not hold. The cohort was sequenced for TCR beta chains only, and without alpha or paired-chain data the features that could be detected were limited. The sequencing pipeline was judged likely to have produced a cluster of highly shared sequence variants as a technical artifact. Fewer than 20 rarely observed V segments, including chromosome 9 orphons, were excluded from the earlier analysis of several hundred of the donors because counts were too low. The classifier was reported to diagnose cytomegalovirus status with high specificity and sensitivity in both the original cohort and the validation cohort. V-gene and J-gene trimming of TCR beta chains was associated with a missense DCLRE1C variant in a later genetic analysis, and the association was replicated in an independent cohort. A later analysis associated around 16,000 TCR beta sequences with specific HLA alleles at a false discovery rate of 0.05. The 87-base-pair reads could not distinguish some IMGT-functional V segments, including TRBV6-2 and TRBV6-3, so those segments were excluded. A further reported finding was that TCR beta sequences accurately predicted the HLA-A and HLA-B alleles for most subjects in the first cohort.

The CDR3 runs 14 residues from the cysteine to the phenylalanine. Here the CDR3 DNA is all that survives: 42 bases in frame from base 1. Trimming removed 3 bases from V and 6 bases from J; the gene matches leave 3 bases unexplained. As encoded in the germline V gene, CDR1 is MGHRA while CDR2 is YSYEKL. As for this clone: The target of this receptor is not known. No base quality information exists; no much larger clone differs at one position.

Sequences were obtained from PBMCs. The receptor was derived from a woman between 18 and 30 years old in good health and CMV-seronegative. The chain is assembled from TRBV4-1 and TRBJ2-2, and TRBD1 matches 8 of the central bases. CDR3 sequence: CASSQTGVAGELFF. The DNA reads as follows: TGCGCCAGCAGCCAGACAGGGGTGGCCGGGGAGCTGTTTTTT.